A single sample is the source of the 32 T cell receptor beta chains below, sequenced in a study of PD-L1 blockade in urothelial cancer. The protocol was immunoSEQ multiplex PCR, while the TCRdb copy is restricted to in-frame clones and leaves out a portion. The sample has roughly 30,000 clones, about 80% seen once. Stated time point: pretreatment peripheral blood. The source was PBMCs, collected around atezolizumab (anti-PD-L1) treatment. The receptors come from a man aged 60 to 69 with urothelial cancer.

This chain joins TRBV7-9 and TRBJ2-1; 16 positions agree with TRBD2. Germline values: CDR1 SEHNR, CDR2 FQNEAQ (reference sequence). CDR3 size: 19 residues. J gave up 4 bases and V 5 bases, and 11 bases lay outside the gene matches. The CDR3 DNA sequence: TGTGCCAGCAGCGACGCGACGGGACTAGCGGGAGGGCTATACAATGAGCAGTTCTTC. This translates into CASSDATGLAGGLYNEQFF.

The chain links TRBV10-3 to TRBJ2-1; 9 bases agree with TRBD1. This CDR3 spans 13 amino acids. In germline, CDR1 is ENHRY, CDR2 SYGVKD. V shed 6 bases, J shed 8 bases, and the junction held 5 bases outside the gene matches. The CDR3 sequence is CAIRLQGADEQFF. In nucleotides, the CDR3 is TGTGCCATCAGGTTACAGGGGGCCGATGAGCAGTTCTTC.

This chain uses TRBV15 with TRBJ2-7, with 9 bases matching TRBD2. J lost 2 bases, V lost 3 bases, and 23 bases had no gene match. From germline, CDR1 is LNHNV and CDR2 YYDKDF (reference sequence). This CDR3 has 21 amino acids. The CDR3 DNA sequence: TGTGCCACCAGCAGCCGCCTCCCGGGGCTAGCGGGGACCAGAATACCCTACGAGCAGTACTTC. Translated, it gives CATSSRLPGLAGTRIPYEQYF.

The chain carries TRBV9 and TRBJ2-1; unclear D gene. The CDR3 runs to 14 residues. Trimming removed 0 bases at V and 7 bases at J, with 11 bases between. Germline CDR1 and CDR2: SGDLS and YYNGEE. CDR3 sequence (DNA): TGTGCCAGCAGCGTAGCAACTACGTCTAATGAGCAGTTCTTC. Translating gives CASSVATTSNEQFF.

This clone appeared once. As DNA, the CDR3 is TGTGCCAGCGTCGGGAAGGTCAGGAGCACAGATACGCAGTATTTT. Translation gives CASVGKVRSTDTQYF. This chain uses TRBV2 with TRBJ2-3; D is possibly TRBD2 (5 bases). Germline V gives CDR1 SNHLY, CDR2 FYNNEI. V shed 8 bases and J shed 0 bases, with 15 bases lying between them. The CDR3 contains 15 residues.

This clone has more than one count but fewer than ten. This rearrangement joins TRBV7-8 to TRBJ2-7; 10 nucleotides agree with TRBD2. The length of the CDR3 is 15 residues. The V gene's germline CDR1 is SGHVS and CDR2 FQNEAQ. V lost 5 bases to trimming and J lost 4 bases; unmatched junction nucleotides: 8. CDR3 in DNA: TGTGCCAGCAGCGAGAGGACTAGCGGATTTTACGAGCAGTACTTC. Protein sequence: CASSERTSGFYEQYF.

V gene TRBV19 combines with J gene TRBJ1-2; D not certain. The CDR3 is 14 amino acids. CDR1 LNHDA and CDR2 SQIVND come from the germline V gene (reference sequence). The germline V and J ends were trimmed by 0 bases and 3 bases, with 8 bases remaining between them. The CDR3 reads CASSIDPGYYGYTF. In nucleotides, the CDR3 is TGTGCCAGTAGTATAGATCCGGGATACTATGGCTACACCTTC.

The chain carries TRBV9 and TRBJ2-1, with 13 bases aligning to TRBD2. Germline V lookup: CDR1 SGDLS, CDR2 YYNGEE. This CDR3 is 16 amino acids long. V gave up 2 bases and J gave up 6 bases; unmatched junction bases: 5. The DNA for the CDR3 is TGTGCCAGCAGCGTCACTAGCGGGAGGGCCCTCAATGAGCAGTTCTTC. Translation: CASSVTSGRALNEQFF.

The chain joins TRBV2 to TRBJ1-3; 7 bases align to TRBD1. The germline V gene encodes CDR1 SNHLY and CDR2 FYNNEI. The CDR3 runs to 15 residues. The junction had 3 bases not matched to a gene; V was cut back by 4 bases and J by 0 bases. The CDR3 region is CASSARDSSGNTIYF. The CDR3, as DNA: TGTGCCAGCAGTGCCCGGGACAGCTCTGGAAACACCATATATTTT.

The rearrangement uses TRBV15 and TRBJ2-5; D uncertain. Germline values: CDR1 LNHNV, CDR2 YYDKDF (reference sequence). V lost 5 bases and J lost 0, with 4 bases in between. CDR3 size: 12 residues. The DNA of the CDR3 is TGTGCCACCAGCCCGGACCAAGAGACCCAGTACTTC. It translates to CATSPDQETQYF.

This clone was counted once. V usage is TRBV28 and J usage is TRBJ2-7; 9 bases are shared with TRBD2. J lost 1 base, V lost 6 bases, and 4 bases had no gene match. Germline loops: CDR1 MDHEN, CDR2 SYDVKM. The CDR3 covers 14 residues. The CDR3 sequence: CASSGAGGSYEQYF. The CDR3 DNA follows: TGTGCCAGCAGCGGTGCGGGAGGGTCCTACGAGCAGTACTTC.

This clone showed up just once. This chain uses TRBV7-3 with TRBJ1-3, with D possibly TRBD1 on 5 matching bases. CDR3 length: 15 residues. Germline V gene sequence: CDR1 SGHTA, CDR2 FQGTGA. V was cut by 0 bases and J by 8 bases, with 14 bases left in between. The CDR3 spells CASSLTRVGGDTIYF. DNA of the CDR3: TGTGCCAGCAGCTTAACCAGAGTGGGGGGAGACACCATATATTTT.

The rearrangement links TRBV5-1 to TRBJ2-1; 11 bases map to TRBD2. Germline CDR1 reads SGHRS; CDR2 reads YFSETQ. The CDR3 totals 14 residues. The V gene end was trimmed by 4 bases and the J gene end by 5 bases; junction bases not matched to a gene: 2. The CDR3 DNA follows: TGCGCCAGCAGCCCGGGACTAGCGGACAATGAGCAGTTCTTC. It is translated as CASSPGLADNEQFF.

This clone was found a few times. V is TRBV6-5 and J is TRBJ2-7; possible D gene TRBD2, 5 bases. Trimming took off 9 bases at V and 4 bases at J, with 13 bases between the two ends. CDR3 length: 12 residues. The germline gives CDR1 MNHEY, CDR2 SVGAGI. The CDR3 loop is CASRRDVYEQYF. In DNA, the CDR3 is TGTGCCAGTCGACGGGATGTTTACGAGCAGTACTTC.

The chain employs TRBV13 and TRBJ2-1; 8 nucleotides line up with TRBD2. Germline CDR1 is PRHDT and CDR2 is FYEKMQ (reference sequence). V lost 2 bases, J lost 10 bases, and 10 bases stayed unmatched. The CDR3 is 15 residues long. Here the CDR3 DNA reads TGTGCCAGCAGCTTACGTACGGGAGGGCTAAAAGAGCAGTTCTTC. It is translated as CASSLRTGGLKEQFF.

The genes are TRBV30 and TRBJ2-2, with no clear D. There are 17 residues in the CDR3. CDR1 and CDR2 (germline): GTSNPN, SVGIG (reference sequence). The germline V and J ends were trimmed by 6 bases and 1 base, with 21 bases remaining between them. Here the CDR3 reads CACAPTVTAMNTGELFF. CDR3 coding DNA: TGTGCCTGTGCTCCAACGGTGACTGCAATGAACACCGGGGAGCTGTTTTTT.

The chain recombines TRBV27 with TRBJ1-1; 10 bases are shared with TRBD1. Germline V gene data show CDR1 as MNHEY and CDR2 as SMNVEV (reference sequence). The V and J ends lost 6 bases and 4 bases, in that order; junction bases with no gene match: 11. The CDR3 totals 16 residues. CDR3 residues: CASSPLTGGSVTEAFF. CDR3 DNA sequence: TGTGCCAGCAGCCCCCTGACAGGGGGCTCGGTCACTGAAGCTTTCTTT.

This clone is a singleton in its sample. V and J are TRBV10-3 and TRBJ2-3; TRBD2 agrees at 7 bases. The V and J ends lost 2 bases and 4 bases, in that order; junction bases with no gene match: 3. Germline CDR1 and CDR2: ENHRY and SYGVKD. CDR3 length: 14 residues. CDR3: CAISEGRDADTQYF. The CDR3, as DNA: TGTGCCATCAGTGAGGGGAGGGATGCAGATACGCAGTATTTT.

The chain carries TRBV10-2 and TRBJ2-7; TRBD1 matches at 7 bases. The trim removed 6 bases at V and 6 bases at J, leaving 14 bases unmatched. CDR3 length: 15 residues. Germline loops: CDR1 WSHSY, CDR2 SAAADI. The CDR3 DNA reads as TGCGCCAGCAGGAACTCAGGGGGACGAGGTTTCGAGCAGTACTTC. Translation gives CASRNSGGRGFEQYF.

The V call is TRBV7-2, the J call TRBJ1-2; TRBD1 is a possible D gene (5 bases). V was clipped by 1 base and J by 8 bases, with 23 bases between them. The CDR3 is 17 residues long. The V gene's germline CDR1 is SGHTA and CDR2 FQGNSA. The CDR3 loop reads CASSLVGGAEPGGGYTF. The CDR3 DNA reads TGTGCCAGCAGCTTAGTCGGTGGGGCAGAACCGGGTGGGGGCTACACCTTC.

The rearrangement joins TRBV10-2 to TRBJ1-1; D is ambiguous. Germline CDR1 is WSHSY and CDR2 is SAAADI. Trimming removed 7 bases from V and 1 base from J, with 10 bases in between. The CDR3 has 13 residues. This CDR3 is CASTRAGNTEAFF. Written as DNA, the CDR3 is TGCGCCAGCACTCGGGCGGGGAACACTGAAGCTTTCTTT.

The chain is built from TRBV7-2 and TRBJ2-7, with TRBD2 identical over 10 bases. Germline CDR1 and CDR2: SGHTA and FQGNSA. Losses at the gene ends were 5 bases for V and 3 bases for J; bases not matched to a gene: 4. The length of the CDR3 is 14 residues. The CDR3: CASSPGLADYEQYF. CDR3 DNA sequence: TGTGCCAGCAGCCCCGGACTAGCGGACTACGAGCAGTACTTC.

J is TRBJ1-1 and V is TRBV5-1; D might be TRBD1 (5 bases). V was cut by 0 bases and J by 0 bases, with 9 bases left in between. Germline CDR1 is SGHRS and CDR2 is YFSETQ. CDR3 size: 15 residues. CDR3 sequence reads: CASSLGAGMNTEAFF. CDR3 in DNA: TGCGCCAGCAGCTTGGGAGCAGGGATGAACACTGAAGCTTTCTTT. Filled out from reference TRBV5-1 and TRBJ1-1, the complete variable domain reads KAGVTQTPRYLIKTRGQQVTLSCSPISGHRSVSWYQQTPGQGLQFLFEYFSETQRNKGNFPGRFSGRQFSNSRSEMNVSTLELGDSALYLCASSLGAGMNTEAFFGQGTRLTVV.

The V gene is TRBV15, the J gene TRBJ2-5, with 7 bases matching TRBD2. This CDR3 region has 13 residues. Germline CDR1 LNHNV, CDR2 YYDKDF (reference sequence). V lost 4 bases to trimming and J lost 4 bases; unmatched junction nucleotides: 3. CDR3 nucleotides: TGTGCCACCAGCATTCCGGGGGGAGAGACCCAGTACTTC. The encoded protein is CATSIPGGETQYF.

The V call is TRBV7-2, the J call TRBJ2-7; tentatively, D is TRBD2 (7 bases). The CDR3 spans 16 residues. V was shortened by 1 base and J by 6 bases, with 19 bases between the two germline ends. CDR1 is SGHTA, CDR2 FQGNSA, per germline. CDR3 sequence: CASSLVGGRAGGEQYF. In nucleotides, the CDR3 is TGTGCCAGCAGCTTAGTAGGGGGGAGGGCCGGGGGCGAGCAGTACTTC.

The chain couples TRBV11-1 to TRBJ2-7, with TRBD1 identical over 7 bases. The CDR3 runs to 18 residues. The trim removed 5 bases at V and 0 bases at J, leaving 16 bases unmatched. From germline, CDR1 is SGHAT and CDR2 FQDESV (reference sequence). The chain's CDR3 is CASSIDRADGVYSYEQYF. The CDR3 nucleotides are TGTGCCAGCAGCATTGACAGGGCCGACGGGGTTTACTCCTACGAGCAGTACTTC. Together with reference TRBV11-1 and TRBJ2-7, the CDR3 gives the full variable domain: EAEVAQSPRYKITEKSQAVAFWCDPISGHATLYWYRQILGQGPELLVQFQDESVVDDSQLPKDRFSAERLKGVDSTLKIQPAELGDSAMYLCASSIDRADGVYSYEQYFGPGTRLTVT.

The rearrangement joins TRBV9 to TRBJ1-2; the D gene is possibly TRBD1 (6 bases). V was cut by 4 bases and J by 4 bases, with 26 bases left in between. The CDR3 extends over 18 amino acids. Per the germline V gene, CDR1 is SGDLS and CDR2 is YYNGEE. The CDR3 DNA reads TGTGCCAGCAGCACTGGCCGGGACAAAGGACGCGTTGTCTATGGCTACACCTTC. Translating it yields CASSTGRDKGRVVYGYTF. The complete variable domain, with remaining parts taken from reference TRBV9 and TRBJ1-2, reads DSGVTQTPKHLITATGQRVTLRCSPRSGDLSVYWYQQSLDQGLQFLIQYYNGEERAKGNILERFSAQQFPDLHSELNLSSLELGDSALYFCASSTGRDKGRVVYGYTFGSGTRLTVV.

The chain uses TRBV19 and TRBJ2-5; maybe TRBD2 (5 bases). Germline CDR1 and CDR2: LNHDA and SQIVND (reference sequence). CDR3 length: 14 amino acids. V was pared by 4 bases and J by 4 bases, with 13 bases between. As DNA, the CDR3 is TGTGCCAGTAGTAACGGCCCCCGGGGAGAGACCCAGTACTTC. It specifies CASSNGPRGETQYF.

The chain combines TRBV6-6 with TRBJ2-7; 11 positions agree with TRBD2. This CDR3 has 16 residues. J lost 6 bases, V lost 2 bases, and 9 bases had no gene match. Per the germline V gene, CDR1 is MNHNY and CDR2 is SVGAGI (reference sequence). For the CDR3, the DNA is TGTGCCAGCAGTTACGACACTAGCGGGAGATTGGTCGAGCAGTACTTC. Its protein is CASSYDTSGRLVEQYF.

The J gene is TRBJ2-7, the V gene TRBV4-3, with unresolved D. The V gene's germline CDR1 is LGHNA and CDR2 YSLEER. The CDR3 has 13 amino acids. Trimming took 3 bases from V and 2 from J, leaving 8 bases between them. CDR3 region: CASSQMHTYEQYF. CDR3 DNA sequence: TGCGCCAGCAGCCAGATGCACACCTACGAGCAGTACTTC.

The rearrangement links TRBV5-1 to TRBJ2-7; the D is unclear. The CDR3 loop spans 14 amino acids. Germline V gene sequence: CDR1 SGHRS, CDR2 YFSETQ. V was trimmed by 4 bases and J by 4 bases, leaving 15 bases between them. DNA for the CDR3: TGCGCCAGCAGCCTGCACGGAGACGGGTACGAGCAGTACTTC. Translated, it gives CASSLHGDGYEQYF.

The chain uses TRBV30 and TRBJ1-5; the D is unclear. There are 16 residues in the CDR3. The V and J ends lost 2 bases and 0 bases respectively, with 14 bases between them. Germline V gene lookup returns CDR1 GTSNPN and CDR2 SVGIG (reference sequence). The CDR3 sequence: CAWSPPPGYSNQPQHF. Written as DNA, the CDR3 is TGTGCCTGGAGTCCACCCCCCGGGTATAGCAATCAGCCCCAGCATTTT.